These T cell receptor beta chains were read from a single sample in a study of blood T cell repertoires in COVID-19. The protocol was immunoSEQ multiplex PCR, while the TCRdb copy is restricted to in-frame clones and leaves out a portion. The sample shows fewer than 150,000 clones, 84% of them seen only once. The sample was peripheral blood. These receptors all stem from a woman between 25 and 40 years old who had recovered from COVID-19. Both conserved end residues are part of each CDR3. D genes are given only for firm matches. Clone size is given for some rows only: seen once, a few or many times, or a class if the clone is expanded.

clone size	D gene	V gene	J gene	CDR3 DNA	CDR3 protein
NA	TRBD1	TRBV19	TRBJ1-2	TGTGCCAGTAGTGGGACAGGGGGCACCTATGGCTACACCTTC	CASSGTGGTYGYTF
NA	TRBD2	TRBV3-1/TRBV3-2	TRBJ2-5	TGTGCCAGCAGCCAAGATAGTCGGCGGGGGGGGCAAGAGACCCAGTACTTC	CASSQDSRRGGQETQYF
NA	NA	TRBV6-6	TRBJ1-4	TGTGCCAGCAGTTACTCGAAACCGACGGCGGGAAAACTGTTTTTT	CASSYSKPTAGKLFF
NA	NA	TRBV7-8	TRBJ1-5	TGTGCCAGCAGCGATGGACAGCTAAATCAGCCCCAGCATTTT	CASSDGQLNQPQHF
NA	NA	TRBV5-1	TRBJ2-1	TGCGCCAGCAGCGCCGGGAGCTCCTACAATGAGCAGTTCTTC	CASSAGSSYNEQFF
NA	TRBD1	TRBV9	TRBJ1-1	TGTGCCAGCAGCCCTTTCCCCGGGACAGCGAACACTGAAGCTTTCTTT	CASSPFPGTANTEAFF
once	NA	TRBV7-9	TRBJ2-2	TGTGCCAGCAGACCGCTCACAAGGGAGAACGGGGAGCTGTTTTTT	CASRPLTRENGELFF
NA	TRBD1	TRBV19	TRBJ1-2	TGTGCCAGTAGTACCGACAGGGCGGGTGGCTACACCTTC	CASSTDRAGGYTF
NA	TRBD1	TRBV20-1	TRBJ1-1	TGCAGTGCTAGTAGGACAGGGTACACTGAAGCTTTCTTT	CSASRTGYTEAFF
NA	NA	TRBV7-9	TRBJ2-3	TGTGCCAGCAGCTTAATCGTGGCGCGGGACTCCCCCACAGATACGCAGTATTTT	CASSLIVARDSPTDTQYF
NA	NA	TRBV19	TRBJ1-1	TGTGCCAGTAGTATTCGGGGGAATGAGAACACTGAAGCTTTCTTT	CASSIRGNENTEAFF
NA	TRBD1	TRBV11-2	TRBJ1-6	TGTGCCAGCAGCTTACGGGACAGCCATAATTCACCCCTCCACTTT	CASSLRDSHNSPLHF
NA	NA	TRBV13	TRBJ1-1	TGTGCCAGCAGCTTCGTGGTGGGGAGCGAAGCTTTCTTT	CASSFVVGSEAFF
NA	NA	TRBV6-5	TRBJ1-3	TGTGCCAGCACCTACGACAGGTCCACTGGAAACACCATATATTTT	CASTYDRSTGNTIYF
NA	TRBD2	TRBV7-9	TRBJ2-7	TGTGCCAGCAGCTTATACGGGACTATGCCTGGGGAGCAGTACTTC	CASSLYGTMPGEQYF
NA	TRBD2	TRBV24-1	TRBJ2-5	TGTGCCACCCTCGGGGGGTACGGGTCGGGGTGCCCACGCCGGTGGGAGACCCAGTACTTC	CATLGGYGSGCPRRWETQYF
NA	NA	TRBV5-6	TRBJ1-1	TGTGCCAGCAGCTTGGTTCAGGGGTATACTGAAGCTTTCTTT	CASSLVQGYTEAFF
NA	TRBD2	TRBV6-5	TRBJ2-1	TGTGCCACATGGGGTATGGGCGGGGGATACAATGAGCAGTTCTTC	CATWGMGGGYNEQFF
NA	TRBD2	TRBV2	TRBJ2-5	TGTGCCAGCAGTCCGGGACTAGCGGGGGAAGTAGAGACCCAGTACTTC	CASSPGLAGEVETQYF
NA	NA	TRBV29-1	TRBJ2-3	TGCAGCGTTGAGGCGACGGGCGGGGTAACAGATACGCAGTATTTT	CSVEATGGVTDTQYF